The rows below give T cell receptor beta chains drawn from one sample of a study of PD-1 blockade in classical Hodgkin lymphoma. Here immunoSEQ multiplex PCR was the method, and the copy in TCRdb shows in-frame clones only, minus some. Here the sample spans some 30,000 clones, about 90% being singletons. The material sequenced was CD4+ T cells from blood, taken before the fourth cycle of nivolumab. These receptors were collected from a human donor with classical Hodgkin lymphoma. CDR3s include the opening cysteine and the closing phenylalanine or tryptophan. Fields, in order: clone size, J gene, D gene, V gene, CDR3 DNA, CDR3 protein. The D gene is left open where the match is weak. Only part of the rows carry a size: once, few, many, or a class if the clone is expanded.

clone_size: NA; j_call: TRBJ1-2; d_call: NA; v_call: TRBV7-9; cdr3_nt: TGTGCCAGCAGCTTAGCGCTGCCCAGGGATGCCGGCTACACCTTC; cdr3_aa: CASSLALPRDAGYTF
clone_size: NA; j_call: TRBJ2-7; d_call: TRBD2; v_call: TRBV10-1; cdr3_nt: TGCGCCAGCAGTGAGGGACTAGCGGGAGCCTACGAGCAGTACTTC; cdr3_aa: CASSEGLAGAYEQYF
clone_size: NA; j_call: TRBJ2-7; d_call: TRBD1; v_call: TRBV12-5; cdr3_nt: TGTGCTAGTGGTTTGGTACCCGACAGGGCTCACGAGCAGTACTTC; cdr3_aa: CASGLVPDRAHEQYF
clone_size: NA; j_call: TRBJ2-1; d_call: TRBD2; v_call: TRBV7-8; cdr3_nt: TGTGCCAGCAGCCTAAATACCGGGACTAGCGGGAGGGGGTATGAGCAGTTCTTC; cdr3_aa: CASSLNTGTSGRGYEQFF
clone_size: NA; j_call: TRBJ2-7; d_call: NA; v_call: TRBV6-6; cdr3_nt: TGTGCCAGCAGTTACACGGAGGTCAGGGGAGACGAGCAGTACTTC; cdr3_aa: CASSYTEVRGDEQYF
clone_size: few; j_call: TRBJ2-2; d_call: NA; v_call: TRBV7-3; cdr3_nt: TGTGCCAGCAGCTTAAACCGTCCCCCCACCGGGGAGCTGTTTTTT; cdr3_aa: CASSLNRPPTGELFF
clone_size: NA; j_call: TRBJ1-3; d_call: TRBD1; v_call: TRBV6-1; cdr3_nt: TGTGCCAGCAGTGAAACAGGGGGCCTCTCTGGAAACACCATATATTTT; cdr3_aa: CASSETGGLSGNTIYF
clone_size: NA; j_call: TRBJ2-7; d_call: NA; v_call: TRBV7-9; cdr3_nt: TGTGCCAGCAGCTCCTTGCAGGGACGTGACGAGCAGTACTTC; cdr3_aa: CASSSLQGRDEQYF
clone_size: NA; j_call: TRBJ2-1; d_call: TRBD2; v_call: TRBV5-4; cdr3_nt: TGTGCCAGCAGCTTGGACCTAGCGGGAGGTAATGAGCAGTTCTTC; cdr3_aa: CASSLDLAGGNEQFF
clone_size: NA; j_call: TRBJ1-4; d_call: NA; v_call: TRBV2; cdr3_nt: TGTGCCAGCAGGTACGACTCCGCAACTAATGAAAAACTGTTTTTT; cdr3_aa: CASRYDSATNEKLFF
clone_size: NA; j_call: TRBJ1-3; d_call: TRBD1; v_call: TRBV19; cdr3_nt: TGTGCCAGTAGTATTACAGGGGGCTTCTCTGGAAACACCATATATTTT; cdr3_aa: CASSITGGFSGNTIYF
clone_size: once; j_call: TRBJ2-7; d_call: NA; v_call: TRBV9; cdr3_nt: TGTGCCAGCAGCGTAGATCCGGAAATACCTTCCTACGAGCAGTACTTC; cdr3_aa: CASSVDPEIPSYEQYF
clone_size: NA; j_call: TRBJ2-3; d_call: NA; v_call: TRBV7-2; cdr3_nt: TGTGCCAGCAGCTTAGGGGCGGGACTTAGCACAGATACGCAGTATTTT; cdr3_aa: CASSLGAGLSTDTQYF
clone_size: NA; j_call: TRBJ1-3; d_call: TRBD1; v_call: TRBV9; cdr3_nt: TGTGCCAGCAGCGCTCAGGGGGCCCCTGTTGGAAACACCATATATTTT; cdr3_aa: CASSAQGAPVGNTIYF
clone_size: NA; j_call: TRBJ1-3; d_call: NA; v_call: TRBV6-5; cdr3_nt: TGTGCCAGCAGGGAACAGGGAGCTGGAAACACCATATATTTT; cdr3_aa: CASREQGAGNTIYF
clone_size: NA; j_call: TRBJ2-7; d_call: NA; v_call: TRBV28; cdr3_nt: TGTGCCAGCGGTGGAGGCGGGATCCTCTCCTACGAGCAGTACTTC; cdr3_aa: CASGGGGILSYEQYF